These T cell receptor beta chains were read from a single sample in a study of OX40 agonist ivuxolimab in advanced cancers. Produced via immunoSEQ multiplex PCR; TCRdb's table is partial and in-frame only. The table has 17,000 or so clones, 80% to 90% seen once. This material consisted of CD4+ or CD8+ T cells sorted from blood, taken in a trial of the OX40 agonist ivuxolimab. The receptors here all came from an adult with an advanced solid tumor such as melanoma, head and neck, liver or kidney cancer. Each CDR3 is given with its conserved first and last residue. The D gene is left open where the match is weak. A clone size is listed for some rows: how often the clone was seen (once, few, many), or a class if it is expanded.

V: TRBV5-4; D: -; J: TRBJ1-1; size: -; DNA: TGTGCCAGCAGCTTGGCTTTTGTACTGGGAAAGGGGACTGAAGCTTTCTTT; CDR3: CASSLAFVLGKGTEAFF
V: TRBV19; D: TRBD1; J: TRBJ1-1; size: -; DNA: TGTGCCAGTAGCCCGCCGACAGGGGGCTTGGCTGAAGCTTTCTTT; CDR3: CASSPPTGGLAEAFF
V: TRBV11-3; D: -; J: TRBJ2-3; size: -; DNA: TGTGCCAGCAGCACAATCATTGCAGATACGCAGTATTTT; CDR3: CASSTIIADTQYF
V: TRBV7-9; D: -; J: TRBJ1-5; size: -; DNA: TGTGCCAGCAGCTTAGACACATATAGCAATCAGCCCCAGCATTTT; CDR3: CASSLDTYSNQPQHF
V: TRBV6-5; D: -; J: TRBJ1-6; size: -; DNA: TGTGCCAGCAGTCCGGGGGCTAGCACACCCCTCCACTTT; CDR3: CASSPGASTPLHF
V: TRBV25-1; D: -; J: TRBJ1-6; size: few; DNA: TGTGCCAGCAGTGGCCGGGGGAAGTCACCCCTCCACTTT; CDR3: CASSGRGKSPLHF
V: TRBV11-3; D: -; J: TRBJ2-7; size: -; DNA: TGTGCCAGCAGCTACAGACAAAACGAGCAGTACTTC; CDR3: CASSYRQNEQYF
V: TRBV20-1; D: -; J: TRBJ1-2; size: large; DNA: TGCAGTGCTAGAGGGCTGGATGGCTACACCTTC; CDR3: CSARGLDGYTF
V: TRBV9; D: -; J: TRBJ2-1; size: medium-sized; DNA: TGTGCCAGCAGCGGCAGCTACAGGGGAGGGGAGCAGTTCTTC; CDR3: CASSGSYRGGEQFF
V: TRBV6-6; D: -; J: TRBJ1-1; size: once; DNA: TGTGCCAGCAGTTACGTGGCAGCTGCAGAGAACACTGAAGCTTTCTTT; CDR3: CASSYVAAAENTEAFF
V: TRBV29-1; D: -; J: TRBJ1-2; size: once; DNA: TGCAGCGTTGCTGGGGACTATGGCTACACCTTC; CDR3: CSVAGDYGYTF
V: TRBV15; D: -; J: TRBJ2-7; size: -; DNA: TGTGCCACCAGCAGAGATCCCTACGAGCAGTACTTC; CDR3: CATSRDPYEQYF
V: TRBV9; D: TRBD2; J: TRBJ2-7; size: -; DNA: TGTGCCAGCAGCCGAACTAGCGCGCCAGGGTACGAGCAGTACTTC; CDR3: CASSRTSAPGYEQYF
V: TRBV19; D: -; J: TRBJ1-2; size: -; DNA: TGTGCCAGTAGCACCAACTATGGCTACACCTTC; CDR3: CASSTNYGYTF
V: TRBV9; D: TRBD2; J: TRBJ2-3; size: -; DNA: TGTGCCAGCAGCGTAGAGCGAGCGGGAGGCCCCGGGGATACGCAGTATTTT; CDR3: CASSVERAGGPGDTQYF
V: TRBV6-6; D: -; J: TRBJ2-7; size: -; DNA: TGTGCCAGCAAGGGGGCGGGAGCAGGGGAGCAGTACTTC; CDR3: CASKGAGAGEQYF
V: TRBV11-3; D: -; J: TRBJ2-7; size: -; DNA: TGTGCCAGCAGCTACCTATCACTGATAACCTACGAGCAGTACTTC; CDR3: CASSYLSLITYEQYF
V: TRBV29-1; D: -; J: TRBJ2-7; size: once; DNA: TGCAGCGTTAATCAGGGATATCACGAGCAGTACTTC; CDR3: CSVNQGYHEQYF
V: TRBV27; D: -; J: TRBJ1-5; size: -; DNA: TGTGCCAGCAGTCTGGGCGGGGATCAGCCCCAGCATTTT; CDR3: CASSLGGDQPQHF
V: TRBV13; D: -; J: TRBJ2-3; size: -; DNA: TGTGCCAGCAGCTTAGACGAAAGCACAGATACGCAGTATTTT; CDR3: CASSLDESTDTQYF
V: TRBV5-4; D: -; J: TRBJ2-7; size: -; DNA: TGTGCCAGCAGCCCCTTGGGGGAGGTCTCCTACGAGCAGTACTTC; CDR3: CASSPLGEVSYEQYF
V: TRBV19; D: -; J: TRBJ1-1; size: -; DNA: TGTGCCAGTAGTGCCTCCAGCTCGGCACAAGCTTTCTTT; CDR3: CASSASSSAQAFF
V: TRBV19; D: TRBD2; J: TRBJ2-2; size: -; DNA: TGTGCCAGTTCACTAGCGGGAGGGAACACCGGGGAGCTGTTTTTT; CDR3: CASSLAGGNTGELFF
V: TRBV27; D: -; J: TRBJ2-7; size: -; DNA: TGTGCCAGCAAGGGCGGTGACGAGCAGTACTTC; CDR3: CASKGGDEQYF
V: TRBV7-9; D: -; J: TRBJ2-7; size: -; DNA: TGTGCCAGCAGTCGGACAGACAGTTCCTACGAGCAGTACTTC; CDR3: CASSRTDSSYEQYF
V: TRBV11-2; D: -; J: TRBJ2-7; size: -; DNA: TGTGCCAGCAGCTTAGGAGAGTGGTACGAGCAGTACTTC; CDR3: CASSLGEWYEQYF
V: TRBV7-8; D: -; J: TRBJ1-1; size: -; DNA: TGTGCCAGCAGCTTGGGCGGGTCTTATGAGGTGCGGGGCCGGAACACTGAAGCTTTCTTT; CDR3: CASSLGGSYEVRGRNTEAFF
V: TRBV7-3; D: TRBD2; J: TRBJ2-3; size: -; DNA: TGTGCCAGCAGCTCCCGAGGACTAGCGGATACGCAGTATTTT; CDR3: CASSSRGLADTQYF
V: TRBV7-9; D: TRBD2; J: TRBJ2-3; size: -; DNA: TGTGCCAGCAGCCTCCTCTCATTAGCGGGAGCCCAGGGGTATACGCAGTATTTT; CDR3: CASSLLSLAGAQGYTQYF
V: TRBV12-5; D: TRBD2; J: TRBJ2-3; size: few; DNA: TGTGCTAGTGGTCCGGCGGGAGGGCCGTCGAGCACAGATACGCAGTATTTT; CDR3: CASGPAGGPSSTDTQYF
V: TRBV28; D: -; J: TRBJ1-5; size: -; DNA: TGTGCCAGCAGTCCCTTGGAGGTGCCATTGGGGATCCATTTT; CDR3: CASSPLEVPLGIHF
V: TRBV19; D: TRBD2; J: TRBJ2-1; size: medium-sized; DNA: TGTGCCAGTAGTTTTACTAGCGGGAGCCTCTACAATGAGCAGTTCTTC; CDR3: CASSFTSGSLYNEQFF
V: TRBV14; D: -; J: TRBJ2-5; size: -; DNA: TGTGCCAGCAGCCAGAGACCACAAGAGACCCAGTACTTC; CDR3: CASSQRPQETQYF
V: TRBV7-8; D: -; J: TRBJ2-7; size: -; DNA: TGTGCCAGCAGCTCCGAGGATAACGAGCAGTACTTC; CDR3: CASSSEDNEQYF
V: TRBV9; D: -; J: TRBJ2-3; size: -; DNA: TGTGCCAGCAGCGAGTACTCAGATACGCAGTATTTT; CDR3: CASSEYSDTQYF
V: TRBV7-8; D: -; J: TRBJ2-1; size: once; DNA: TGTGCCAGCAGTCAAGACTACCTCAATGAGCAGTTCTTC; CDR3: CASSQDYLNEQFF
V: TRBV7-6; D: -; J: TRBJ1-1; size: -; DNA: TGTGCCAGCAGCTTAGAGTGGCCCACTGAAGCTTTCTTT; CDR3: CASSLEWPTEAFF
V: TRBV9; D: -; J: TRBJ2-4; size: -; DNA: TGTGCCAGCAGCGTAGGAGAGACAGGAGACATTCAGTACTTC; CDR3: CASSVGETGDIQYF
V: TRBV15; D: -; J: TRBJ1-2; size: once; DNA: TGTGCCACCAGCAGAGCAACCTATGGCTACACCTTC; CDR3: CATSRATYGYTF
V: TRBV7-9; D: -; J: TRBJ1-2; size: -; DNA: TGTGCCAGCAGCTTCCAGGGCGGCTACACCTTC; CDR3: CASSFQGGYTF
V: TRBV9; D: -; J: TRBJ1-5; size: -; DNA: TGTGCCAGCAGCGTGGGGTACGGGCCCGATCAGCCCCAGCATTTT; CDR3: CASSVGYGPDQPQHF
V: TRBV29-1; D: TRBD1; J: TRBJ2-7; size: -; DNA: TGCAGCGCCGGACAGGGTTACGAGCAGTACTTC; CDR3: CSAGQGYEQYF
V: TRBV19; D: -; J: TRBJ1-5; size: -; DNA: TGTGCCAGTAGTATCTCGGAGGGTCAGCCCCAGCATTTT; CDR3: CASSISEGQPQHF
V: TRBV27; D: -; J: TRBJ2-1; size: once; DNA: TGTGCCAGCAGGGGGCCCATTGAGCAGTTCTTC; CDR3: CASRGPIEQFF
V: TRBV30; D: -; J: TRBJ2-1; size: -; DNA: TGTGCCTGGAGTGGTGTTGAGCAGTTCTTC; CDR3: CAWSGVEQFF
V: TRBV19; D: -; J: TRBJ2-7; size: -; DNA: TGTGCCAGTAGGTCAACAGGGCACTTCTCCTACGAGCAGTACTTC; CDR3: CASRSTGHFSYEQYF
V: TRBV7-5; D: -; J: TRBJ2-7; size: -; DNA: TGTGCCAGAAGCTTATGGTCCAGGGGTTGTTACGAGCAGTACTTC; CDR3: CARSLWSRGCYEQYF
V: TRBV9; D: -; J: TRBJ2-1; size: -; DNA: TGTGCCAGCAGCGTAGGATACAATGAGCAGTTCTTC; CDR3: CASSVGYNEQFF
V: TRBV28; D: -; J: TRBJ2-1; size: few; DNA: TGTGCCAGCAGAGACAATGAGCAGTTCTTC; CDR3: CASRDNEQFF
V: TRBV7-3; D: TRBD2; J: TRBJ2-1; size: -; DNA: TGTGCCAGCAGCCCGTACCGACCAGCGGGAGGGTCCTACAATGAGCAGTTCTTC; CDR3: CASSPYRPAGGSYNEQFF
V: TRBV4-1; D: TRBD1; J: TRBJ1-1; size: -; DNA: TGCGCCAGCAGCACGCCGACAGGGGAGGGTGACACTGAAGCTTTCTTT; CDR3: CASSTPTGEGDTEAFF